A single sample is the source of the 29 T cell receptor beta chains below, sequenced in a study of cytomegalovirus exposure and HLA in healthy donors (dated by TCRdb to the late 2010s). To prepare the library, the immunoSEQ multiplex PCR assay was applied. For the multiplex PCR, a mixture combining 60 forward primers for TCR Vbeta segments and 13 reverse primers for TCR Jbeta segments was used. The table comes from immuneACCESS by way of TCRdb, which keeps in-frame sequences with V and J called. Part of the clones is missing from these tables; in studies checked, under half for an unresolved V gene and the rest for unknown reasons. Within this sample are around 150,000 clones, with over 75% of them counted one time only. The leading ten clones occupy around 2% of the sample. Source material: PBMCs. The receptors derive from a human donor in good health.

The chain has TRBV2 and TRBJ2-5, with a weak D call TRBD2 (7 bases). With the DNA end fitting TRBJ2-7 better, the J assignment may be wrong. The CDR3 is 14 residues long. The germline gives CDR1 SNHLY, CDR2 FYNNEI. DNA of the CDR3: TGTGCCAGCAAGGGGGGTGGCGGGGGCTACGAGCAGTACTTC. Translated: CASKGGGGGYEQYF.

This clone was picked up one time. V and J are TRBV9 and TRBJ2-1; TRBD2 aligns across 11 bases. Unmatched junction bases numbered 9, after V lost 3 bases and J lost 10 bases. This CDR3 contains 15 residues. Germline CDR1 is SGDLS and CDR2 is YYNGEE. The CDR3 loop is CASSEGTSGLGEQFF. CDR3 DNA: TGTGCCAGCAGCGAGGGGACTAGCGGTCTCGGGGAGCAGTTCTTC. Variable domain in full (rest from reference TRBV9 and TRBJ2-1): DSGVTQTPKHLITATGQRVTLRCSPRSGDLSVYWYQQSLDQGLQFLIQYYNGEERAKGNILERFSAQQFPDLHSELNLSSLELGDSALYFCASSEGTSGLGEQFFGPGTRLTVL.

This chain joins TRBV5-1 and TRBJ1-1; 8 positions match TRBD1. Germline CDR1 reads SGHRS; CDR2 reads YFSETQ. V trimming: 5 bases; J trimming: 6 bases; junction bases outside the gene matches: 12. This CDR3 has 15 amino acids. The CDR3 protein is CASSSVTGAGAEAFF. CDR3 DNA: TGCGCCAGCAGTTCAGTGACAGGGGCGGGGGCTGAAGCTTTCTTT. Variable domain in full (rest from reference TRBV5-1 and TRBJ1-1): KAGVTQTPRYLIKTRGQQVTLSCSPISGHRSVSWYQQTPGQGLQFLFEYFSETQRNKGNFPGRFSGRQFSNSRSEMNVSTLELGDSALYLCASSSVTGAGAEAFFGQGTRLTVV.

V and J are TRBV9 and TRBJ1-1; D gene uncertain. The CDR3 covers 14 residues. V lost 3 bases, J lost 1 base, and 10 bases lay in between. Germline assignment: CDR1 SGDLS and CDR2 YYNGEE. The DNA of the CDR3 is TGTGCCAGCAGCGCCACCGCAGGGAACACTGAAGCTTTCTTT. Its protein is CASSATAGNTEAFF.

J is TRBJ1-3 and V is TRBV7-2, with 7 positions matching TRBD1. There are 13 residues in the CDR3. The V gene end was trimmed by 6 bases and the J gene end by 4 bases; junction bases not matched to a gene: 3. Germline-derived CDR1 and CDR2 are SGHTA and FQGNSA. The CDR3 here is CASRGGAGNTIYF. In nucleotides, the CDR3 is TGTGCCAGCAGAGGGGGCGCAGGAAACACCATATATTTT.

This clone showed up just once. The chain has TRBV9 and TRBJ2-2, with TRBD2 identical over 7 bases. Germline trimming cut 0 bases from V and 4 bases from J; bases unmatched to any gene: 6. The germline V gene has CDR1 SGDLS and CDR2 YYNGEE. The CDR3 is 16 residues long. This chain's CDR3 is CASSVAGTTRTGELFF. CDR3 DNA: TGTGCCAGCAGCGTAGCTGGGACTACTCGCACCGGGGAGCTGTTTTTT.

This clone was observed a single time. This sequence joins TRBV10-3 and TRBJ1-6; a possible D gene is TRBD1 (6 bases). Trimming removed 3 bases at V and 7 bases at J, with 13 bases between. This CDR3 is 15 amino acids long. Germline-derived CDR1 and CDR2 are ENHRY and SYGVKD. The CDR3 DNA reads TGTGCCATCAGTGAAACAGGGTCGGGCAATTCACCCCTCCACTTT. This gives the protein CAISETGSGNSPLHF.

The gene calls are TRBV10-2 and TRBJ2-1, with D maybe TRBD2 (5 bases). The CDR3 is made up of 14 amino acids. Trimming removed 3 bases from V and 9 bases from J, with 15 bases in between. Germline V gene data show CDR1 as WSHSY and CDR2 as SAAADI. CDR3 loop: CASSELLGGGEQFF. For the CDR3, the DNA is TGCGCCAGCAGTGAATTACTAGGAGGAGGTGAGCAGTTCTTC.

This chain links TRBV2 with TRBJ2-3; D remains ambiguous. V was cut by 7 bases and J by 5 bases, with 7 bases left in between. The V gene's germline CDR1 is SNHLY and CDR2 FYNNEI. The CDR3 consists of 11 residues. The CDR3 spells CASNSGDTQYF. CDR3 sequence (DNA): TGTGCCAGCAACTCGGGAGATACGCAGTATTTT.

The V call is TRBV13, the J call TRBJ2-1; possible D gene TRBD1, 6 bases. Germline CDR1 PRHDT, CDR2 FYEKMQ (reference sequence). The CDR3 length is 17 residues. Trimming pared 4 bases from V and 0 bases from J, leaving 16 bases between. The CDR3 loop reads CASSSQRDTSSYNEQFF. In DNA, the CDR3 is TGTGCCAGCAGCTCCCAACGGGACACGAGCTCCTACAATGAGCAGTTCTTC.

This clone has more than one count but fewer than ten. This chain uses TRBV10-1 with TRBJ1-1, with 8 bases lining up with TRBD1. CDR1 and CDR2 (germline): WNHNN, SYGVQD (reference sequence). This CDR3 has 14 residues. The J segment lost 3 bases and the V segment lost 7 bases, leaving 7 bases of the junction unmatched. Here the CDR3 DNA reads TGCGCCAGCAAAAGCGGGACAGGAGACACTGAAGCTTTCTTT. Translated: CASKSGTGDTEAFF.

The chain links TRBV5-1 to TRBJ2-2; 10 bases match TRBD1. Trimming took 5 bases from V and 5 from J; bases not matched to a gene: 6. CDR1 and CDR2 from the germline V gene are SGHRS and YFSETQ. The length of the CDR3 is 15 residues. The CDR3 protein is CASRAPDRGTGELFF. The CDR3 DNA reads TGCGCCAGCAGGGCCCCGGACAGGGGGACCGGGGAGCTGTTTTTT.

The J gene is TRBJ1-4, the V gene TRBV9; D ambiguous. V was pared by 3 bases and J by 3 bases, with 9 bases between. The germline V gene encodes CDR1 SGDLS and CDR2 YYNGEE. This CDR3 region has 14 residues. The CDR3, as DNA: TGTGCCAGCAGCGCACAGATATCTAATGAAAAACTGTTTTTT. Translated, it gives CASSAQISNEKLFF.

Comments on this clone: This CDR3 is also generated by other DNA sequences in the sample. The V gene is TRBV7-2, the J gene TRBJ1-3, with TRBD1 identical over 7 bases. Germline V gene sequence: CDR1 SGHTA, CDR2 FQGNSA. The ends lost 5 bases at V and 4 bases at J; junction bases unmatched: 8. The length of the CDR3 is 15 residues. CDR3 protein: CASSPRTGYGNTIYF. CDR3 DNA sequence: TGTGCCAGCAGCCCTCGGACAGGCTACGGAAACACCATATATTTT.

The chain carries TRBV27 and TRBJ2-7; 9 bases align to TRBD2. V dropped 4 bases and J dropped 6; count of bases not matched to a gene: 10. Per the germline V gene, CDR1 is MNHEY and CDR2 is SMNVEV (reference sequence). The CDR3 sequence is 15 residues long. This chain's CDR3 is CASSSHPGLAREQYF. DNA for the CDR3: TGTGCCAGCAGTTCCCATCCGGGACTAGCTCGCGAGCAGTACTTC.

The chain couples TRBV4-1 to TRBJ1-4; the D is unclear. Per germline, CDR1 MGHRA and CDR2 YSYEKL. Trimming removed 1 base at V and 4 bases at J, with 19 bases between. CDR3 length equals 18 residues. This CDR3 is CASSQVFGRSLDNEKLFF. CDR3 nucleotide sequence: TGCGCCAGCAGCCAAGTCTTTGGCCGATCCCTTGATAATGAAAAACTGTTTTTT.

The chain joins TRBV2 to TRBJ1-1; 7 bases map to TRBD1. The V and J ends lost 6 bases and 2 bases, in that order; junction bases with no gene match: 9. Looked up from germline, CDR1 is SNHLY and CDR2 is FYNNEI. The CDR3 is made up of 15 amino acids. CDR3 region: CASRMPGQRNTEAFF. The DNA of the CDR3 is TGTGCCAGCAGGATGCCGGGACAGCGTAACACTGAAGCTTTCTTT.

The chain uses TRBV4-1 and TRBJ2-1; D unclear. Germline V gives CDR1 MGHRA, CDR2 YSYEKL. V dropped 4 bases and J dropped 8 bases, with 12 bases sitting between them. The CDR3 spans 13 residues. The CDR3 here is CASSLTNPDEQFF. In DNA form, the CDR3 reads TGCGCCAGCAGCCTTACCAACCCGGATGAGCAGTTCTTC.

This rearrangement joins TRBV7-2 to TRBJ2-7; 12 bases are a match to TRBD2. V shed 0 bases and J 7 bases; nucleotides not matched to a gene: 4. The CDR3 consists of 15 residues. Germline lookup yields CDR1 SGHTA and CDR2 FQGNSA. The CDR3, as DNA: TGTGCCAGCAGCTTAGCTGGACTAGCGGGGAGGGAGCAGTACTTC. Its protein product is CASSLAGLAGREQYF.

The rearrangement uses TRBV4-1 and TRBJ2-5, with D perhaps TRBD1 (5 bases). The DNA end lines up better with TRBJ2-7; the J call may be wrong. In germline, CDR1 is MGHRA, CDR2 YSYEKL. The CDR3 length is 14 residues. CDR3 in amino acids: CASSQGQNPYEQYF. The CDR3 region has the DNA TGCGCCAGCAGCCAAGGACAGAACCCCTACGAGCAGTACTTC.

The V call is TRBV11-3, the J call TRBJ1-1; no clear D gene. Germline lookup yields CDR1 SGHNT and CDR2 YENEEA. The CDR3 has 13 residues. V was trimmed by 1 base and J by 0 bases, leaving 3 bases between them. The CDR3 reads CASSLVVNTEAFF. CDR3 in DNA: TGTGCCAGCAGCTTAGTAGTGAACACTGAAGCTTTCTTT.

In nucleotides, the CDR3 is TGTGCCAGCAGCTTGGCCGAGGGGGCAAACTATAATTCACCCCTCCACTTT. Translation: CASSLAEGANYNSPLHF. V gene TRBV5-8 combines with J gene TRBJ1-6, with 7 nucleotides matching TRBD1. V lost 0 bases to trimming and J lost 3 bases; unmatched junction nucleotides: 6. This CDR3 region has 17 residues. The germline CDR1 and CDR2 sequences are SGHTS and YDEGEE.

The rearrangement joins TRBV19 to TRBJ1-5; tentatively, D is TRBD1 (5 bases). CDR3 length: 15 amino acids. Germline V gene sequence: CDR1 LNHDA, CDR2 SQIVND (reference sequence). V gave up 6 bases and J gave up 3 bases, with 15 bases separating them. The CDR3 bases are TGTGCCAGTAGCCCCCTGGGGGGGGTCAATCAGCCCCAGCATTTT. It yields the protein CASSPLGGVNQPQHF.

The chain uses TRBV10-1 and TRBJ2-3; weak D call: TRBD1 (6 bases). Germline CDR1 is WNHNN and CDR2 is SYGVQD (reference sequence). Deletions cut 2 bases from V and 4 bases from J, with 13 bases between. This CDR3 spans 15 amino acids. This CDR3 is CASSETLGAADTQYF. Here the CDR3 DNA reads TGCGCCAGCAGTGAGACCTTGGGGGCGGCAGATACGCAGTATTTT.

The rearrangement joins TRBV19 to TRBJ1-5; D is unclear. Trimming removed 2 bases at V and 4 bases at J, with 9 bases between. The CDR3 length is 14 residues. Germline lookup yields CDR1 LNHDA and CDR2 SQIVND (reference sequence). The CDR3 here is CASSIFTPNQPQHF. The CDR3, as DNA: TGTGCCAGTAGTATATTCACACCTAATCAGCCCCAGCATTTT. The variable domain in full, completed from reference TRBV19 and TRBJ1-5, reads DGGITQSPKYLFRKEGQNVTLSCEQNLNHDAMYWYRQDPGQGLRLIYYSQIVNDFQKGDIAEGYSVSREKKESFPLTVTSAQKNPTAFYLCASSIFTPNQPQHFGDGTRLSIL.

V usage is TRBV6-5 and J usage is TRBJ1-4; 7 nucleotides line up with TRBD1. The germline gives CDR1 MNHEY, CDR2 SVGAGI. V dropped 7 bases and J dropped 5; count of bases not matched to a gene: 10. The CDR3 is made up of 15 amino acids. DNA of the CDR3: TGTGCCAGCAACGTTCAGGGGGGTTGGAATGAAAAACTGTTTTTT. Residues: CASNVQGGWNEKLFF.

The chain links TRBV9 to TRBJ2-1; 8 bases align to TRBD2. CDR1 is SGDLS and CDR2 is YYNGEE in the germline V gene. V shed 0 bases, J shed 10 bases, and the junction held 6 bases outside the gene matches. This CDR3 is built from 14 residues. CDR3 coding DNA: TGTGCCAGCAGCGTAGTATCGGCGGGGGGAGAGCAGTTCTTC. Protein sequence: CASSVVSAGGEQFF. The complete variable domain, with remaining parts taken from reference TRBV9 and TRBJ2-1, reads DSGVTQTPKHLITATGQRVTLRCSPRSGDLSVYWYQQSLDQGLQFLIQYYNGEERAKGNILERFSAQQFPDLHSELNLSSLELGDSALYFCASSVVSAGGEQFFGPGTRLTVL.

The chain couples TRBV5-1 to TRBJ2-3, with D tentatively TRBD2 (6 bases). The CDR3 runs to 15 residues. The germline CDR1 and CDR2 sequences are SGHRS and YFSETQ. Deletions cut 2 bases from V and 2 bases from J, with 12 bases between. CDR3 residues: CASSFTGGITDTQYF. The CDR3, as DNA: TGCGCCAGCAGCTTTACCGGGGGTATCACAGATACGCAGTATTTT.

The chain employs TRBV19 and TRBJ2-7, with D maybe TRBD1 (6 bases). Germline CDR1 reads LNHDA; CDR2 reads SQIVND (reference sequence). The V end lost 5 bases, the J end lost 4 bases, and 18 bases lay between the germline ends. This CDR3 region has 15 residues. The CDR3 region has the DNA TGTGCCAGTAGTCCAACGAGGACAGAACGATACGAGCAGTACTTC. Encoded protein: CASSPTRTERYEQYF. Complete variable domain (other parts from reference TRBV19 and TRBJ2-7): DGGITQSPKYLFRKEGQNVTLSCEQNLNHDAMYWYRQDPGQGLRLIYYSQIVNDFQKGDIAEGYSVSREKKESFPLTVTSAQKNPTAFYLCASSPTRTERYEQYFGPGTRLTVT.